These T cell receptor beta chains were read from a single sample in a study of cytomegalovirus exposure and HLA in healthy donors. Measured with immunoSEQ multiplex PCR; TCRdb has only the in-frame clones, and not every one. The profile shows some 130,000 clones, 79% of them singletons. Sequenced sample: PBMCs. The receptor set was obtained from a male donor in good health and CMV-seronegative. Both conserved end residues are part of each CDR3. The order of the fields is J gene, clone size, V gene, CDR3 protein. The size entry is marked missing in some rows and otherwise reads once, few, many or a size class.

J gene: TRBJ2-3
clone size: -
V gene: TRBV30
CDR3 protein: CAWSVSGYTDTQYF

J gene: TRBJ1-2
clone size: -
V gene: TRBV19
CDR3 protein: CASTGHDYGYTF

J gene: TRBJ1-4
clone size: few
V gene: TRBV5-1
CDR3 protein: CASSLATDATTNEKLFF

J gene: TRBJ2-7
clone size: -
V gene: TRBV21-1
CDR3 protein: CASSRMGARYEQYF

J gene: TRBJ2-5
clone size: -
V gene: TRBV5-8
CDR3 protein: CASSSRMRGETQYF

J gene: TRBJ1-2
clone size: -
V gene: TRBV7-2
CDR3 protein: CASSSREISYYGYTF

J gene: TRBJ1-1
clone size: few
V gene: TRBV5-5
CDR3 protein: CASSMGRYTEAFF

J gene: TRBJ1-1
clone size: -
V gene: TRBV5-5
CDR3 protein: CASSRNRGNTEAFF

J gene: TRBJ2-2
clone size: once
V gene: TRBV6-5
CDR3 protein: CASSEAQGAGELFF

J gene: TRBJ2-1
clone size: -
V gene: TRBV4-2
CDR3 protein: CASSESWRDNEQFF

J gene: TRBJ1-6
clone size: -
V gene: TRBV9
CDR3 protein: CASSVSWDSSNSPLHF

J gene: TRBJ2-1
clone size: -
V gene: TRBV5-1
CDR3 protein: CASSSGTGRNEQFF

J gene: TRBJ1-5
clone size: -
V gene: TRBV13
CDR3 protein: CASSLVVGVGNQPQHF

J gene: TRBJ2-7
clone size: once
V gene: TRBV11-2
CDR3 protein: CASSLDRVRHEQYF

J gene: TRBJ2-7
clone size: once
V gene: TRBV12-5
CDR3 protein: CATLRDGPYEQYF

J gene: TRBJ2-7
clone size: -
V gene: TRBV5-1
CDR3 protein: CASSPVGQGPYEQYF